One and the same sample provided the 14 T cell receptor beta chains below, sequenced in a study of blood T cell repertoires in COVID-19. The protocol was immunoSEQ multiplex PCR, while the TCRdb copy is restricted to in-frame clones and leaves out a portion. The sample contains 120,000 or so clones, about 80% of which appear only once. The sample comprised peripheral blood. Source of these receptors: a woman aged 80 or over with acute or convalescent COVID-19.

The J gene is TRBJ1-2, the V gene TRBV7-6, with 8 bases identical to TRBD1. Trimming removed 2 bases from V and 8 bases from J; junction bases left unmatched: 19. The CDR3 covers 18 residues. Germline CDR1 reads SGHVS; CDR2 reads FNYEAQ. CDR3 region: CASSLRISLSTGAGGYTF. As DNA, the CDR3 is TGTGCCAGCAGCTTACGAATTAGTTTGTCGACAGGGGCCGGGGGCTACACCTTC.

CDR3 DNA sequence: TGTGCCAGCAGCTTGGTTGGGACAGAGAGTTCACCCCTCCACTTT. This codes for CASSLVGTESSPLHF. The V gene is TRBV5-5, the J gene TRBJ1-6; 7 nucleotides line up with TRBD1. CDR1 SGHKS and CDR2 YYEKEE come from the germline V gene (reference sequence). The V and J ends lost 0 bases and 9 bases, in that order; junction bases with no gene match: 6. The CDR3 has 15 residues. The full variable domain, its missing parts supplied by reference TRBV5-5 and TRBJ1-6, is DAGVTQSPTHLIKTRGQQVTLRCSPISGHKSVSWYQQVLGQGPQFIFQYYEKEERGRGNFPDRFSARQFPNYSSELNVNALLLGDSALYLCASSLVGTESSPLHFGNGTRLTVT.

This clone has a handful of counts. This chain links TRBV10-2 with TRBJ2-3; TRBD1 matches at 8 bases. CDR1 WSHSY and CDR2 SAAADI come from the germline V gene. V gave up 4 bases and J gave up 0 bases; unmatched junction bases: 6. The CDR3 contains 16 residues. The CDR3 here is CASSGSGQGSTDTQYF. The CDR3 DNA sequence: TGCGCCAGCAGTGGCTCCGGACAGGGAAGCACAGATACGCAGTATTTT.

The rearrangement uses TRBV6-5 and TRBJ2-5, with D tentatively TRBD2 (6 bases). Germline CDR1 is MNHEY and CDR2 is SVGAGI. Trimming left V 2 bases short and J 4 bases short, with 14 bases between. The CDR3 is 15 residues long. CDR3 residues: CASSYGGAAGETQYF. The CDR3 bases are TGTGCCAGCAGTTACGGAGGGGCTGCGGGAGAGACCCAGTACTTC.

The rearrangement joins TRBV7-2 to TRBJ2-7; D gene unclear. V was clipped by 5 bases and J by 6 bases, with 8 bases between them. Germline CDR1 and CDR2: SGHTA and FQGNSA. The CDR3 spans 11 residues. The CDR3 reads CASSVDIEQYF. CDR3 bases: TGTGCCAGCAGCGTAGACATCGAGCAGTACTTC.

This clone occurred once. V is TRBV7-2 and J is TRBJ2-7; D might be TRBD2 (5 bases). The V end lost 0 bases, the J end lost 11 bases, and 14 bases lay between the germline ends. CDR1 is SGHTA, CDR2 FQGNSA, per germline. The CDR3 spans 13 residues. The chain's CDR3 is CASSLANAAGEYF. The CDR3 DNA reads as TGTGCCAGCAGCTTAGCGAATGCCGCCGGGGAGTACTTC.

CDR3 sequence (DNA): TGTGCCAGCAGCAAACAGGGGGACGGCCTCACGGTTCGCTCCGAAGCTTTCTTT. Protein product: CASSKQGDGLTVRSEAFF. V and J are TRBV2 and TRBJ1-1; 8 bases fit TRBD1. V shed 6 bases and J 8 bases; nucleotides not matched to a gene: 23. Germline loops: CDR1 SNHLY, CDR2 FYNNEI. The CDR3 is 18 residues long.

This clone was seen a handful of times. The rearrangement links TRBV7-2 to TRBJ2-1, with a weak D call TRBD2 (5 bases). The ends were cut back, 5 bases at V and 6 bases at J, with 11 bases in the middle. Germline V CDR1 and CDR2: SGHTA, FQGNSA. The CDR3 is 13 amino acids. CDR3 nucleotide sequence: TGTGCCAGCAGCCGGGGAAATGTCAATGAGCAGTTCTTC. Translating gives CASSRGNVNEQFF. Full variable domain (missing parts from reference TRBV7-2 and TRBJ2-1): GAGVSQSPSNKVTEKGKDVELRCDPISGHTALYWYRQSLGQGLEFLIYFQGNSAPDKSGLPSDRFSAERTGGSVSTLTIQRTQQEDSAVYLCASSRGNVNEQFFGPGTRLTVL.

The chain couples TRBV7-9 to TRBJ2-3; 9 bases map to TRBD2. CDR3 length: 15 amino acids. Germline V gives CDR1 SEHNR, CDR2 FQNEAQ (reference sequence). Germline trimming cut 1 base from V and 8 bases from J; bases unmatched to any gene: 7. Here the CDR3 DNA reads TGTGCCAGCAGCTTAGTAGCGGGGGTGCCGGCTACGCAGTATTTT. Protein: CASSLVAGVPATQYF.

The rearrangement uses TRBV4-2 and TRBJ2-7; 11 bases align to TRBD2. This CDR3 spans 16 amino acids. Germline CDR1 is LGHNA and CDR2 is YNFKEQ. J gave up 0 bases and V 2 bases, and 3 bases lay outside the gene matches. CDR3 sequence (DNA): TGTGCCAGCAGCCAAATTAGCGGGAGGGTCTCCTACGAGCAGTACTTC. Translating it yields CASSQISGRVSYEQYF.

This clone was seen only a few times. This chain uses TRBV12-1 with TRBJ2-7; the D segment call TRBD2 is taken from the table without a DNA check. TRBV12-1 is an annotated pseudogene. This CDR3 has 13 amino acids. CDR3 amino acids: CASSPCRDHEQYF. The CDR3, as DNA: TGTGCCAGCAGCCCTTGCCGGGATCACGAGCAGTACTTC.

This clone was observed a handful of times. V is TRBV20-1 and J is TRBJ2-7; 10 bases fit TRBD1. CDR1 is DFQATT, CDR2 SNEGSKA, per germline (reference sequence). This CDR3 is built from 15 residues. With 3 bases clipped from V and 4 bases from J, the junction kept 9 bases outside the gene matches. The CDR3 DNA reads as TGCAGTGCTAGTGCTTTGGGACAGGGGAGTTACGAGCAGTACTTC. Protein product: CSASALGQGSYEQYF.

The chain is built from TRBV3-1 (or the pseudogene TRBV3-2) and TRBJ1-1; D is unclear. The germline V gene has CDR1 LGHDT and CDR2 YNNKEL (reference sequence). V lost 6 bases and J lost 4, with 12 bases in between. CDR3 length equals 13 residues. For the CDR3, the DNA is TGTGCCAGCAGTCGAACGGACTCCACTGAAGCTTTCTTT. Its translation: CASSRTDSTEAFF.

Notes on this clone: This sample also contains other DNA sequences that code for the same CDR3. J is TRBJ2-7 and V is TRBV10-1, with a tentative D call TRBD1 (6 bases). The CDR3 is 15 amino acids. Per the germline V gene, CDR1 is WNHNN and CDR2 is SYGVQD (reference sequence). Trimming cost V 5 bases and J 1 base, with 15 bases left between them. This CDR3 is CASSLDRVGSYEQYF. Written as DNA, the CDR3 is TGCGCCAGCAGTTTGGACAGAGTAGGATCCTACGAGCAGTACTTC.